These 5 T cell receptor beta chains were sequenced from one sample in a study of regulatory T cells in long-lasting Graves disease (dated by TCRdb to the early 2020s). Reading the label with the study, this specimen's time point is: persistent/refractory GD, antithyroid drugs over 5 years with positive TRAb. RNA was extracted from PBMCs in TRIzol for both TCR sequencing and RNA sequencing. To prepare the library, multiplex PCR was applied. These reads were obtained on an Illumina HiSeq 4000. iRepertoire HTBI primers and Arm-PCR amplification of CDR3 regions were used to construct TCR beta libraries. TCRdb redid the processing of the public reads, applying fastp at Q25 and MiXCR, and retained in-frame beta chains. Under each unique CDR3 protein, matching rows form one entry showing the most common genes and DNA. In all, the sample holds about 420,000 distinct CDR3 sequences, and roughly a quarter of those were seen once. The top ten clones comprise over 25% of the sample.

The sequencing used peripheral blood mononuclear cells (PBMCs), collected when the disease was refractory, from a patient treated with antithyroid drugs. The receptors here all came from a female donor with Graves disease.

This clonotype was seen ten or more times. In DNA form, the CDR3 reads TGTGCCAGCAGTTCCCGCAGGGTTCCCAAAAACATTCAGTACTTC. Protein product: CASSSRRVPKNIQYF. The rearrangement uses TRBV28 and TRBJ2-4, with a tentative D call TRBD1 (5 bases). With 4 bases removed from V and 2 bases from J, the gap between germline ends came to 12 bases. CDR3 length: 15 amino acids. Germline lookup yields CDR1 MDHEN and CDR2 SYDVKM.

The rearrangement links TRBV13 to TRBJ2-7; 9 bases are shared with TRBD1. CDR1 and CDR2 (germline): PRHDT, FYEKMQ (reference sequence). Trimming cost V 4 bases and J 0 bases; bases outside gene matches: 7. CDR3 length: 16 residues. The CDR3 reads CASSSWTGANSYEQYF. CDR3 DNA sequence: TGTGCCAGCAGCTCTTGGACAGGGGCTAACTCCTACGAGCAGTACTTC.

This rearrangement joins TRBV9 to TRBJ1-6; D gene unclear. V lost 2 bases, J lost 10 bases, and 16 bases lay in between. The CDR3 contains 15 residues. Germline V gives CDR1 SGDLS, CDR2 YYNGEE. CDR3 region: CASSVSSSLTSPLHF. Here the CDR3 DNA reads TGTGCCAGCAGCGTTTCGAGCAGTTTAACGTCACCCCTCCACTTT.

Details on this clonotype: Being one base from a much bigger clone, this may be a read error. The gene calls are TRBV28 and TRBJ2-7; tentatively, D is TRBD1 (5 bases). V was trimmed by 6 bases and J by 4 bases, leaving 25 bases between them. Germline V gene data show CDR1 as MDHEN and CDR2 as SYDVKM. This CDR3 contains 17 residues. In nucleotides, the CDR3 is TGTGCCAGCAGCCAACCCAAGGGGCCCCTCTTCGAATACGAGCAGTACTTC. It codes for CASSQPKGPLFEYEQYF. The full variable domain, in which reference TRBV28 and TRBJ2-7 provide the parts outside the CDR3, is DVKVTQSSRYLVKRTGEKVFLECVQDMDHENMFWYRQDPGLGLRLIYFSYDVKMKEKGDIPEGYSVSREKKERFSLILESASTNQTSMYLCASSQPKGPLFEYEQYFGPGTRLTVT.

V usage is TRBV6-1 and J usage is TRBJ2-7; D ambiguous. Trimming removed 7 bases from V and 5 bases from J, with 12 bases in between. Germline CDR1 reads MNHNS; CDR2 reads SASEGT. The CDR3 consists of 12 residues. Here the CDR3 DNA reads TGTGCCAGCAAATTTACTGATAACGAGCAGTACTTC. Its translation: CASKFTDNEQYF.